This paragraph reports one TCR beta chain. Its target is unknown. These data originate in a study of T cells in Graves' hyperthyroidism and ophthalmopathy. TCR beta CDR3 regions were amplified from RNA. A first-round RT-PCR of the TCR CDR3 used the HTBI primer set. TCRdb reprocessed the multiplex PCR reads with MiXCR, giving one entry per CDR3 protein. Of hundreds of thousands of distinct CDR3 sequences listed, roughly a quarter are singletons. This CDR3 is 12 amino acids long. The V gene's germline CDR1 is MNHNS and CDR2 SASEGT. V shed 9 bases and J shed 3 bases, with 11 bases lying between them. General study results and limits: A 13 V-J signature model discriminated ophthalmopathy versus stable hyperthyroidism.

This receptor was obtained from a woman aged 25 to 45 with Graves' ophthalmopathy. The chain couples TRBV6-1 to TRBJ1-2, with D possibly matching TRBD1 (5 bases). The sample consisted of blood. The CDR3 sequence is CASKTEYYGYTF. The CDR3, as DNA: TGTGCCAGTAAGACAGAATACTATGGCTACACCTTC.